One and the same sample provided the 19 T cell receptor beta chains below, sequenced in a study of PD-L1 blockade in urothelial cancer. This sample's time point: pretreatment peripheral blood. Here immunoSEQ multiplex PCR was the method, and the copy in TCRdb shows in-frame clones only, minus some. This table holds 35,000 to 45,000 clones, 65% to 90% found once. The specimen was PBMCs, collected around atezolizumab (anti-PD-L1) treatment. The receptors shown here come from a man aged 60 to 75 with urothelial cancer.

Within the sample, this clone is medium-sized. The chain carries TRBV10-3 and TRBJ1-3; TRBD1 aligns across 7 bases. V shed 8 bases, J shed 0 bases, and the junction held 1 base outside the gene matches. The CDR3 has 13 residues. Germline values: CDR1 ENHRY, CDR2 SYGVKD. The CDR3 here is CAIRDSSGNTIYF. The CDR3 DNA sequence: TGTGCCATCCGGGACAGCTCTGGAAACACCATATATTTT.

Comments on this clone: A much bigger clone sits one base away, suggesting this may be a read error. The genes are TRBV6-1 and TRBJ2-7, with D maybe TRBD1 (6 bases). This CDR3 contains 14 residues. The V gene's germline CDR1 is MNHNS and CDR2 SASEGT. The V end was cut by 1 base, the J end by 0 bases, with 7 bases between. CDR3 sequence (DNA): TGTGCCAGCAGTGAAGAGGACAGCTCCTACGAGCAGTACTTC. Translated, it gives CASSEEDSSYEQYF.

As DNA, the CDR3 is TGTGCCACCAGCAACCGACAGGGGGCCGGGGAGCTGTTTTTT. Its translation is CATSNRQGAGELFF. The chain joins TRBV15 to TRBJ2-2; 9 bases map to TRBD1. Germline V gene lookup returns CDR1 LNHNV and CDR2 YYDKDF (reference sequence). The CDR3 is 14 residues long. After removal of 4 bases from V and 6 bases from J, the junction contained 3 bases not matched to a gene.

CDR3 in amino acids: CASSARTGSSYEQYF. In DNA, the CDR3 is TGTGCCAGCAGCGCGCGGACGGGAAGCTCCTACGAGCAGTACTTC. This chain joins TRBV6-1 and TRBJ2-7; weak D call: TRBD2 (5 bases). This CDR3 has 15 residues. CDR1 MNHNS and CDR2 SASEGT come from the germline V gene. Trimming removed 6 bases from V and 0 bases from J, with 15 bases in between.

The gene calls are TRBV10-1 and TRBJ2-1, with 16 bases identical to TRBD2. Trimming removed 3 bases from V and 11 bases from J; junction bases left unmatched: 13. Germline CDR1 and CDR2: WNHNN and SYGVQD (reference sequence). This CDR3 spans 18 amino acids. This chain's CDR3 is CASSEAAGTSGGAVQQFF. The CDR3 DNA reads TGCGCCAGCAGTGAAGCGGCAGGGACTAGCGGGGGGGCGGTGCAGCAGTTCTTC.

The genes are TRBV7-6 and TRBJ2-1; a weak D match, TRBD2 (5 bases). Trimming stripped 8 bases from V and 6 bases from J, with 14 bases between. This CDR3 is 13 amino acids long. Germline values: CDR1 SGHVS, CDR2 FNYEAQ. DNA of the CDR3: TGTGCCAGCGGACCAGGTACTAGCAATGAGCAGTTCTTC. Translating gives CASGPGTSNEQFF.

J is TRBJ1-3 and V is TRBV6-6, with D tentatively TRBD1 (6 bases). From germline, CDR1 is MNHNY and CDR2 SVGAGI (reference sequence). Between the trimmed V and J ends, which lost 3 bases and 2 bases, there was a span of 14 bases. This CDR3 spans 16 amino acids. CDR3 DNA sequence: TGTGCCAGCAGTTATGGTGCAGGGGCCACTGGAAACACCATATATTTT. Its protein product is CASSYGAGATGNTIYF.

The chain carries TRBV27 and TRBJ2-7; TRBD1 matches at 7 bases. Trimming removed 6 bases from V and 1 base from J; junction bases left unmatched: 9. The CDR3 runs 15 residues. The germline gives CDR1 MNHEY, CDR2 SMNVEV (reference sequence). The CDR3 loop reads CASRSTGTVSYEQYF. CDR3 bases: TGTGCCAGCAGGTCTACCGGGACAGTTTCCTACGAGCAGTACTTC.

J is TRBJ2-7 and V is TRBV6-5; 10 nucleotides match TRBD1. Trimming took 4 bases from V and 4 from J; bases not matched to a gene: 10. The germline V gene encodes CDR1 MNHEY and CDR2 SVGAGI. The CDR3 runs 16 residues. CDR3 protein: CASSSSGTGVSYEQYF. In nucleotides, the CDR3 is TGTGCCAGCAGTTCTTCTGGGACAGGGGTCTCGTACGAGCAGTACTTC.

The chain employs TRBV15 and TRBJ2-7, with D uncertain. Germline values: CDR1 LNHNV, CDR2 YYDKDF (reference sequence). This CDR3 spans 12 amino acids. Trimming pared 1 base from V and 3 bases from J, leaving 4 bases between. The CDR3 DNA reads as TGTGCCACCAGCAGAGGACACTACGAGCAGTACTTC. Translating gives CATSRGHYEQYF.

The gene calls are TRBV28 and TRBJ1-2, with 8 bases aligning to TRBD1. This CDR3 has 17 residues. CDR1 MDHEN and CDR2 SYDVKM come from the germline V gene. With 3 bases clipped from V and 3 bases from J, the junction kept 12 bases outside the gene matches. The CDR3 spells CASSFRRGQVLDYGYTF. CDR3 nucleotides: TGTGCCAGCAGTTTTAGGCGGGGACAGGTATTAGACTATGGCTACACCTTC.

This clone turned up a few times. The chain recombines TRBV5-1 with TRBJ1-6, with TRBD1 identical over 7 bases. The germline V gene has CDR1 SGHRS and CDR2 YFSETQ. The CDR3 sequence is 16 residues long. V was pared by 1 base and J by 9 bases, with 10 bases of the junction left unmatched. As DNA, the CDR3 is TGCGCCAGCAGCTTGACCTCGACAGGGAGGAGTTCACCCCTCCACTTT. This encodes CASSLTSTGRSSPLHF.

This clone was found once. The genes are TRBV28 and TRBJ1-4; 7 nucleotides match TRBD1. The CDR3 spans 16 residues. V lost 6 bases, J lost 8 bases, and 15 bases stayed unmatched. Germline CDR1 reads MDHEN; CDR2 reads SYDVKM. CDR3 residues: CASSSGQKVPREKLFF. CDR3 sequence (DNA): TGTGCCAGCAGCTCGGGACAGAAGGTGCCTCGCGAAAAACTGTTTTTT.

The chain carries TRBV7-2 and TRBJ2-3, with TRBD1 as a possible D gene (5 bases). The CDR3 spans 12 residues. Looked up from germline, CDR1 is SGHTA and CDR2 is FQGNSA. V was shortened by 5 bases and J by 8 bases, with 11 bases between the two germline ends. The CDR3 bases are TGTGCCAGCAGCCAGGCTGGGGCTACGCAGTATTTT. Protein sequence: CASSQAGATQYF. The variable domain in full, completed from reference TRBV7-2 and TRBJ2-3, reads GAGVSQSPSNKVTEKGKDVELRCDPISGHTALYWYRQSLGQGLEFLIYFQGNSAPDKSGLPSDRFSAERTGGSVSTLTIQRTQQEDSAVYLCASSQAGATQYFGPGTRLTVL.

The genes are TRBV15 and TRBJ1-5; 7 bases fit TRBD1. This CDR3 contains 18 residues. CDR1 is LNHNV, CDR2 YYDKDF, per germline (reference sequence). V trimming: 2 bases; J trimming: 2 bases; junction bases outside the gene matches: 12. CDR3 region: CATSRPTGTAWGNQPQHF. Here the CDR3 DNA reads TGTGCCACCAGCAGACCCACGGGGACAGCTTGGGGCAATCAGCCCCAGCATTTT.

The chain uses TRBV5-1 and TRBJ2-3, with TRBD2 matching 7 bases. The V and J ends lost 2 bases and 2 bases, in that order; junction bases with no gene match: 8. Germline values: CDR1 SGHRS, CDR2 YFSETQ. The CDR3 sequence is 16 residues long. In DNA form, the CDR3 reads TGCGCCAGCAGCTTATATTGGGGGGGGAACACAGATACGCAGTATTTT. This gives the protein CASSLYWGGNTDTQYF.

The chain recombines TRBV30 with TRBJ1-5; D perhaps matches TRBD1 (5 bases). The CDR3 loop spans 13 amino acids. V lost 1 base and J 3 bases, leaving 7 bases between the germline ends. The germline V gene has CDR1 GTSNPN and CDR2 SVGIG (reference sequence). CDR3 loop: CAWSGQINQPQHF. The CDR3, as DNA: TGTGCCTGGAGTGGACAGATCAATCAGCCCCAGCATTTT. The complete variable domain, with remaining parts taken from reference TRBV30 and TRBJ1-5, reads SQTIHQWPATLVQPVGSPLSLECTVEGTSNPNLYWYRQAAGRGLQLLFYSVGIGQISSEVPQNLSASRPQDRQFILSSKKLLLSDSGFYLCAWSGQINQPQHFGDGTRLSIL.

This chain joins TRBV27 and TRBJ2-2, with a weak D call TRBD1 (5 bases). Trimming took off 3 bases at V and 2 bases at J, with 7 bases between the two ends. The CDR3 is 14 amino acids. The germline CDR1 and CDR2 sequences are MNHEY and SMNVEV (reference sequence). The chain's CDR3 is CASSFQGNTGELFF. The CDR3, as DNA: TGTGCCAGCAGTTTCCAGGGAAACACCGGGGAGCTGTTTTTT.

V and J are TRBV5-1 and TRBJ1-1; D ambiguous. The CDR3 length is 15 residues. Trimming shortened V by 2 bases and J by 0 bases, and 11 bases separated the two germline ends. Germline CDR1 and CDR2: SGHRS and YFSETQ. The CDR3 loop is CASSFTGTLNTEAFF. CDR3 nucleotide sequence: TGCGCCAGCAGCTTCACGGGTACCCTGAACACTGAAGCTTTCTTT.